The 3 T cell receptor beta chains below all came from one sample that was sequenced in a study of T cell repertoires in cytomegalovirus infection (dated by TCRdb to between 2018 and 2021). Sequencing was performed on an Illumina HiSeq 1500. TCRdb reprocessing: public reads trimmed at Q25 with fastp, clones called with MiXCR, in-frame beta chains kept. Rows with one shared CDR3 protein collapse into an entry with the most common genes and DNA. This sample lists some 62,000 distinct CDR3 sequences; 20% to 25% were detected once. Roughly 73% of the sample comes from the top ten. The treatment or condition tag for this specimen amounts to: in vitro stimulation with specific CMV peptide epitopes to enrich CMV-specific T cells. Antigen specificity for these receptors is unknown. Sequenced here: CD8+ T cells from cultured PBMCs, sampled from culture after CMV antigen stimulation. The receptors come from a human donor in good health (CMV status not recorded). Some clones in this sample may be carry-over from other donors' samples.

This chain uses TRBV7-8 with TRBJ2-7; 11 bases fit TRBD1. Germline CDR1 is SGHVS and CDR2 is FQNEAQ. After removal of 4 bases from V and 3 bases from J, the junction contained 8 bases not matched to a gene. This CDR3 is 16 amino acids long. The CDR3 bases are TGTGCCAGCAGCTCGGCCACCGGGACAGGGGGCTACGAGCAGTACTTC. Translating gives CASSSATGTGGYEQYF.

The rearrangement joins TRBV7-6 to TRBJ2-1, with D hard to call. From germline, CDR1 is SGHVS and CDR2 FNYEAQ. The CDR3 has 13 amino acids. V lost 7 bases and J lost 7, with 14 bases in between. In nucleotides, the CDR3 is TGTGCCAGCATCGGGCCACCAGAAAATGAGCAGTTCTTC. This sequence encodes CASIGPPENEQFF.

The CDR3 DNA follows: TGTGCCAGCAGTGGGCTGACAGGGGGCGCCTACTTC. It codes for CASSGLTGGAYF. The chain recombines TRBV2 with TRBJ2-7; 10 bases are a match to TRBD1. Germline CDR1 SNHLY, CDR2 FYNNEI. The length of the CDR3 is 12 residues. Trimming took 4 bases from V and 13 from J; bases not matched to a gene: 7.